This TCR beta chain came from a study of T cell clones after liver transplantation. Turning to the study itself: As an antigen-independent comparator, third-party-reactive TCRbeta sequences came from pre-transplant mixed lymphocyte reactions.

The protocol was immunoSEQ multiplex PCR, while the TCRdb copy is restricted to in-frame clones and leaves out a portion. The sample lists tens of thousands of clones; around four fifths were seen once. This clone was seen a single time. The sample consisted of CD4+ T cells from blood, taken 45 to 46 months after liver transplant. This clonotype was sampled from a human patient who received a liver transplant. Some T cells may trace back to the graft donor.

CDR3 residues: CASSSGQGFEKLFF. Here the CDR3 DNA reads TGCGCCAGCAGCTCGGGACAGGGCTTCGAAAAACTGTTTTTT. The rearrangement uses TRBV5-1 and TRBJ1-4, with TRBD1 matching 9 bases. Germline V gene data show CDR1 as SGHRS and CDR2 as YFSETQ. The V gene end was trimmed by 3 bases and the J gene end by 8 bases; junction bases not matched to a gene: 5. The CDR3 spans 14 residues.